These 26 T cell receptor beta chains were sequenced from one sample in a study of cytomegalovirus exposure and HLA in healthy donors. Researchers ran the PCR with 60 Vbeta and 13 Jbeta primers. Only in-frame clones appear in the TCRdb table, and some are missing; sequencing was by immunoSEQ multiplex PCR. The repertoire consists of about 98,000 clones, with around four fifths occurring once and the leading ten covering approximately 2.8%. Sequencing was done on a sample of PBMCs. The receptors stem from a man in his forties in good health and CMV-seronegative.

The V call is TRBV7-6, the J call TRBJ2-7; TRBD2 matches at 7 bases. Trimming removed 2 bases from V and 6 bases from J; junction bases left unmatched: 7. In germline, CDR1 is SGHVS, CDR2 FNYEAQ. The CDR3 has 14 residues. The CDR3, as DNA: TGTGCCAGCAGCTTAAGTTCAGGGAGGGGCGAGCAGTACTTC. Its translation is CASSLSSGRGEQYF.

The V gene is TRBV9, the J gene TRBJ1-1; D gene uncertain. V was clipped by 5 bases and J by 4 bases, with 12 bases between them. Per germline, CDR1 SGDLS and CDR2 YYNGEE. This CDR3 contains 13 residues. The CDR3: CASSKQDTTEAFF. As DNA, the CDR3 is TGTGCCAGCAGTAAACAAGACACCACTGAAGCTTTCTTT.

V and J are TRBV6-1 and TRBJ2-7, with D perhaps matching TRBD1 (5 bases). CDR1 and CDR2 (germline): MNHNS, SASEGT. CDR3 length: 16 residues. With 3 bases removed from V and 0 bases from J, the gap between germline ends came to 15 bases. CDR3 loop: CASSDPPSTASYEQYF. The CDR3, as DNA: TGTGCCAGCAGTGACCCTCCCTCGACAGCCTCCTACGAGCAGTACTTC.

This chain joins TRBV5-5 and TRBJ2-7; 7 bases align to TRBD2. This CDR3 has 15 residues. Germline V gene lookup returns CDR1 SGHKS and CDR2 YYEKEE (reference sequence). V dropped 4 bases and J dropped 2; count of bases not matched to a gene: 9. CDR3 residues: CASSPGARGAYEQYF. The CDR3 nucleotides read TGTGCCAGCAGCCCCGGGGCACGGGGGGCCTACGAGCAGTACTTC.

The chain combines TRBV5-4 with TRBJ2-1; a possible D gene is TRBD2 (7 bases). V was shortened by 5 bases and J by 6 bases, with 21 bases between the two germline ends. Germline CDR1 reads SGHNT; CDR2 reads YYREEE (reference sequence). The CDR3 has 16 amino acids. The CDR3 nucleotides are TGTGCCAGCAGTCCTGTTCTAGGGGGGGCCCTCAATGAGCAGTTCTTC. This encodes CASSPVLGGALNEQFF.

This clone was counted a few times. V and J are TRBV6-6 and TRBJ2-7; 9 bases map to TRBD1. The V gene end was trimmed by 2 bases and the J gene end by 5 bases; junction bases not matched to a gene: 4. This CDR3 is 14 amino acids long. CDR1 is MNHNY, CDR2 SVGAGI, per germline (reference sequence). CDR3 in DNA: TGTGCCAGCAGTTACGCGGGACAGGGCAACGAGCAGTACTTC. This encodes CASSYAGQGNEQYF.

The rearrangement joins TRBV11-1 to TRBJ2-1, with D perhaps matching TRBD1 (5 bases). The CDR3 runs to 13 residues. Deletions cut 8 bases from V and 7 bases from J, with 15 bases between. The germline gives CDR1 SGHAT, CDR2 FQDESV (reference sequence). CDR3 sequence (DNA): TGTGCCAGCGCCGGTCTCAGGGCAAATGAGCAGTTCTTC. Translation gives CASAGLRANEQFF.

The J gene is TRBJ2-1, the V gene TRBV11-2; possible D gene TRBD2, 6 bases. The CDR3 spans 15 residues. The ends were cut back, 2 bases at V and 0 bases at J, with 8 bases in the middle. Germline assignment: CDR1 SGHAT and CDR2 FQNNGV. CDR3 sequence reads: CASSLRGDSYNEQFF. The CDR3 DNA sequence: TGTGCCAGCAGCTTACGCGGGGACTCCTACAATGAGCAGTTCTTC.

The sample holds one count of this clone. The chain couples TRBV6-1 to TRBJ2-6, with 8 nucleotides matching TRBD1. Germline CDR1 MNHNS, CDR2 SASEGT. This CDR3 is built from 13 residues. The J segment lost 13 bases and the V segment lost 6 bases, leaving 8 bases of the junction unmatched. CDR3 amino acids: CASRRQGSEVLTF. DNA of the CDR3: TGTGCCAGCAGGCGACAGGGGAGTGAGGTCCTGACTTTC.

Worth noting for this clone: The junction does not match germline at one end; this may be a read error. The rearrangement joins TRBV7-7 to TRBJ2-7, with 10 bases fitting TRBD1. Germline loops: CDR1 SSHAT, CDR2 FNYEAQ (reference sequence). CDR3 length equals 15 residues. CDR3 coding DNA: TGTGCTAGCAGCCGTGGGACAGGGGATTCCCCCGAGCAGTACTTC. Translated: CASSRGTGDSPEQYF.

The V and J genes are TRBV6-5 and TRBJ1-5; possible D gene TRBD1, 5 bases. V was cut by 8 bases and J by 5 bases, with 13 bases left in between. Germline CDR1 MNHEY, CDR2 SVGAGI. The CDR3 has 13 amino acids. DNA for the CDR3: TGTGCCAGCGGCAGGGAAGGCGATCAGCCCCAGCATTTT. It codes for CASGREGDQPQHF.

The V gene is TRBV5-1, the J gene TRBJ2-1; the match to TRBD2 covers 10 bases. Germline CDR1 reads SGHRS; CDR2 reads YFSETQ. V lost 1 base to trimming and J lost 4 bases; unmatched junction nucleotides: 2. The CDR3 consists of 15 residues. In nucleotides, the CDR3 is TGCGCCAGCAGCTTGACTAGCGGGGAGTACAATGAGCAGTTCTTC. Its translation is CASSLTSGEYNEQFF.

V and J are TRBV6-5 and TRBJ1-2, with D possibly matching TRBD1 (5 bases). V was clipped by 7 bases and J by 4 bases, with 13 bases between them. The CDR3 totals 13 residues. The germline V gene encodes CDR1 MNHEY and CDR2 SVGAGI. The CDR3 sequence: CASTPGGGYGYTF. The CDR3 DNA is TGTGCCAGCACCCCCGGGGGGGGCTATGGCTACACCTTC.

The chain employs TRBV15 and TRBJ1-5; D gene uncertain. Germline lookup yields CDR1 LNHNV and CDR2 YYDKDF (reference sequence). CDR3 length: 15 residues. V lost 0 bases and J lost 4, with 10 bases in between. In DNA, the CDR3 is TGTGCCACCAGCAGAGAGGCCACGGGAAATCAGCCCCAGCATTTT. This encodes CATSREATGNQPQHF.

The gene calls are TRBV10-3 and TRBJ1-1, with 12 bases matching TRBD1. Per germline, CDR1 ENHRY and CDR2 SYGVKD. The CDR3 totals 15 residues. V dropped 2 bases and J dropped 7; count of bases not matched to a gene: 5. The chain's CDR3 is CAISERDRGRIEAFF. The CDR3 nucleotides read TGTGCCATCAGTGAGAGGGACAGGGGGCGTATTGAAGCTTTCTTT.

Here the CDR3 reads CASSPRGATNEKLFF. CDR3 nucleotides: TGTGCCAGTAGTCCCAGGGGGGCAACTAATGAAAAACTGTTTTTT. The rearrangement links TRBV19 to TRBJ1-4; 7 positions agree with TRBD1. The germline V gene encodes CDR1 LNHDA and CDR2 SQIVND (reference sequence). CDR3 length equals 15 residues. The ends lost 5 bases at V and 0 bases at J; junction bases unmatched: 3.

The CDR3 nucleotides are TGTGCCAGCAGCTTAGTTCGGGGAAGTAACACTGAAGCTTTCTTT. It is translated as CASSLVRGSNTEAFF. This sequence joins TRBV11-3 and TRBJ1-1; D is unclear. This CDR3 is 15 amino acids long. CDR1 is SGHNT, CDR2 YENEEA, per germline. The ends were cut back, 1 base at V and 2 bases at J, with 11 bases in the middle.

This chain connects TRBV6-5 to TRBJ2-7; 9 positions agree with TRBD1. This CDR3 spans 14 amino acids. V trimming: 5 bases; J trimming: 4 bases; junction bases outside the gene matches: 6. CDR1 and CDR2 from the germline V gene are MNHEY and SVGAGI. This CDR3 reads CASSRQGVPYEQYF. The CDR3 DNA sequence: TGTGCCAGCAGTCGACAGGGGGTGCCTTACGAGCAGTACTTC.

This chain uses TRBV6-1 with TRBJ1-5; no clear D gene. The ends were cut back, 1 base at V and 4 bases at J, with 5 bases in the middle. CDR1 MNHNS and CDR2 SASEGT come from the germline V gene. This CDR3 has 13 residues. CDR3 nucleotides: TGTGCCAGCAGTGAAGGCAGAAATCAGCCCCAGCATTTT. Residues: CASSEGRNQPQHF.

V usage is TRBV9 and J usage is TRBJ2-3; tentative D call: TRBD1 (6 bases). Germline CDR1 and CDR2: SGDLS and YYNGEE. The ends were cut back, 4 bases at V and 1 base at J, with 13 bases in the middle. The CDR3 has 15 amino acids. CDR3 nucleotides: TGTGCCAGCAGCTCCACAGGGATCGGCACAGATACGCAGTATTTT. Amino acids: CASSSTGIGTDTQYF.

Comments on this clone: Other DNA sequences in the sample encode the same CDR3. The genes are TRBV7-9 and TRBJ1-1; D perhaps matches TRBD1 (5 bases). The CDR3 extends over 12 amino acids. Trimming stripped 5 bases from V and 1 base from J, with 5 bases between. Germline V CDR1 and CDR2: SEHNR, FQNEAQ (reference sequence). CDR3 in DNA: TGTGCCAGCAGCACAGGGAACACTGAAGCTTTCTTT. Its translation is CASSTGNTEAFF.

This chain's CDR3 is CASSLGQGYTDTQYF. In DNA form, the CDR3 reads TGCGCCAGCAGCTTGGGACAGGGTTACACAGATACGCAGTATTTT. The chain carries TRBV5-1 and TRBJ2-3; 7 bases align to TRBD1. Germline V CDR1 and CDR2: SGHRS, YFSETQ. V dropped 0 bases and J dropped 2; count of bases not matched to a gene: 3. The length of the CDR3 is 15 residues.

The chain couples TRBV12-5 to TRBJ1-6; 8 bases line up with TRBD1. The CDR3 extends over 17 amino acids. The germline gives CDR1 LGHNT, CDR2 FRNRAP. V shed 2 bases, J shed 0 bases, and the junction held 3 bases outside the gene matches. The CDR3 spells CASGLITGGSYNSPLHF. CDR3 DNA sequence: TGTGCTAGTGGTTTGATAACAGGGGGCTCCTATAATTCACCCCTCCACTTT.

This chain links TRBV25-1 with TRBJ2-7; no clear D. V lost 1 base and J 0 bases, leaving 7 bases between the germline ends. The CDR3 consists of 14 residues. Germline CDR1 reads MGHDK; CDR2 reads SYGVNS. Here the CDR3 reads CASSEWASSYEQYF. As DNA, the CDR3 is TGTGCCAGCAGTGAATGGGCCAGCTCCTACGAGCAGTACTTC.

About this clone: Its ends do not fully match the called genes, so a read error is possible. V and J are TRBV7-7 and TRBJ2-1; 13 nucleotides match TRBD2. CDR3 size: 16 residues. Germline CDR1 reads SSHAT; CDR2 reads FNYEAQ (reference sequence). The CDR3 sequence: CASSLGMGLAGNEQFF. DNA for the CDR3: TGTGCTAGCAGCTTAGGTATGGGACTAGCGGGAAATGAGCAGTTCTTC.

A few counts support this clone. The chain carries TRBV6-4 and TRBJ2-3, with 10 bases identical to TRBD1. The CDR3 sequence is 16 residues long. The V gene's germline CDR1 is MRHNA and CDR2 SNTAGT. Trimming cost V 3 bases and J 4 bases; bases outside gene matches: 7. The CDR3 reads CASSESGGQGADTQYF. The CDR3 region has the DNA TGTGCCAGCAGTGAAAGCGGTGGACAGGGGGCAGATACGCAGTATTTT.